This entry describes one T cell receptor (beta chain). Its antigen remains undetermined. Base qualities were left out, and no much larger clone turns up one base away. These data come from a study of shared clonotypes between healthy human individuals (dated by TCRdb to 2018 to 2021). As for the study more broadly: A couple of women and three men aged 18 to 49 years were included in the cohort. To increase sequencing depth and limit assay-specific biases, TCR repertoire library preparation and sequencing were carried out by different laboratories using diverse techniques. For each donor, CD4 naive and CD4 memory were each run on three plates, CD8 naive on two plates, and CD8 memory on one plate. Blood TCR repertoires of about 5 healthy adults were deeply sequenced to estimate repertoire size and the extent of clonotype sharing between individuals. Leukapheresis yielded between about 0.85 and 9.5 billion PBMCs per donor.

General conclusions and limits of the study: Incomplete sequencing was indicated by rarefaction of sorted-subset datasets, despite the large sequencing depth. Pairwise subsampling led to the expectation that sequencing depth would affect the degree of clonotype sharing among donors. Naive subsets generally had larger estimated clonotype richness than memory subsets. The small number of donors limited the genetic and exposure-history diversity represented. About 4.5% of naive CD4, 3.5% of naive CD8, about 2.5% of memory CD4, and around 0.4% of memory CD8 clonotypes were shared across several donors. Higher generation probabilities were observed for clonotypes shared by all four sorted-subset donors than for non-shared clonotypes. Only blood was sampled, and tissue TCR repertoires likely differ from those in blood.

Using the deep immunoSEQ assay, multiplex PCR amplified TCR CDR3 regions from genomic DNA. For each cell subset, the extracted genomic DNA was distributed evenly across all wells of several immunoSEQ 96-well plates, and each plate served as one replicate. For sorted subsets, roughly 200 ng of genomic DNA, equivalent to 25,000 to 35,000 T cell genomes, went into each replicate PCR. Purified libraries were quantified with a Qubit 3.0 fluorometer, sized on a Bioanalyzer 2100, and re-quantified with the KAPA Library Quantification kit. Each immunoSEQ 96-well plate was sequenced on its own single-read 150-cycle Illumina NextSeq 550 flow cell. The authors' pipeline ran thus. The immunoSEQ output contained only junctional sequences without quality scores, so filtering could not match that applied to full-length reads. Sequences were annotated with PyIR, a Python wrapper for IgBLAST v1.9, and V/J genes and CDR3 were assigned using IMGT germline references. Reads were removed for weak V/J assignments (E-value above 1e-6), missing CDR3, stop codons, out-of-frame junctions, or ambiguous translated residues. V3J clonotypes were defined as sequences sharing an identical inferred V gene, J gene, and CDR3 amino acid sequence. Percentage overlap between repertoires was computed as shared unique clonotypes divided by the size of the smaller repertoire. Three approaches were used to assess repertoire richness: RTK rarefaction, the Chao1 estimator, and Recon v2.1 estimates of unobserved clonotypes. For all TCRbeta clonotypes obtained by the gDNA method from a handful of donors, generation probabilities were computed with OLGA. TCRdb limited this immuneACCESS table to in-frame rearrangements with V and J called. A share of clones is missing; checked studies link under half to unresolved V genes, and the rest is unexplained. Clone size and the V and J calls come from that table; the DNA yielded D and trimming. Counted in this sample were about 2 million clones; approximately 95% of them appeared once. The ten biggest clones cover 1% to 1.5% of the sample.

Trimming removed 6 bases from V and 1 base from J; the gene matches leave 8 bases unexplained. Taken from cysteine to phenylalanine, the CDR3 has 16 residues. Only CDR3 DNA is held: 48 bases, read in frame from base 1. CDR1 and CDR2, looked up from the germline V gene, are KGHSH and LQKENI. CD8 naive samples were obtained by positive selection for CCR7 among CD45RO-negative cells, yielding a CD45RA+CCR7+ population from which TemRA cells were excluded. Donors were healthy HIV-negative adults with no recently reported acute infections or vaccinations. All donors were Caucasian adults living in Nashville, Tennessee, USA. Blood was collected by leukapheresis, and PBMCs were isolated by Ficoll-Histopaque density gradient centrifugation and then cryopreserved in liquid nitrogen vapor phase. Analytical flow cytometry was used to check the purity and quantity of each magnetically sorted T cell population. Genomic DNA was isolated from each sorted fraction and quantified by UV absorbance on a Nanodrop 2000c.

Sample: naive CD8+ T cells sorted from blood. The sample's cell subset or site label, in plain terms: CD45RA+CCR7+. The sequence came from a man aged 18 to 30 in good health. The chain is assembled from TRBV18 and TRBJ1-3, with 8 bases in between that match TRBD1. CDR3 reads: CASSRDRSNSGNTIYF. The DNA sequence reads TGTGCCAGCTCGCGGGACAGGTCGAATTCTGGAAACACCATATATTTT.